These 3 T cell receptor beta chains came from one sample sequenced in a study of shared clonotypes between healthy human individuals (dated by TCRdb to the early 2020s). The library was produced with the immunoSEQ multiplex PCR assay. In TCRdb, the immuneACCESS table is reduced to in-frame sequences with V and J assigned. These tables do not hold every clone; where another copy was compared, an unresolved V gene accounts for under half, and the others remain unexplained. A total of about 2 million clones appear in this sample, 90% to 95% of them only once. Together, the top ten hold more than 0.1% of the sample. Sequenced: naive CD4+ T cells sorted from blood. This specimen's cell subset or site label, per the study, means: CD45RA+ positively selected. These receptors all stem from a man between 18 and 29 years old in good health.

The rearrangement uses TRBV6-6 and TRBJ1-6; D gene uncertain. The germline V and J ends were trimmed by 6 bases and 10 bases, with 16 bases remaining between them. The length of the CDR3 is 14 residues. The germline CDR1 and CDR2 sequences are MNHNY and SVGAGI (reference sequence). CDR3 residues: CASSARPRESPLHF. The CDR3 DNA reads as TGTGCCAGCAGCGCTCGCCCACGGGAGTCACCCCTCCACTTT.

The chain uses TRBV6-1 and TRBJ2-3, with 7 positions matching TRBD2. Trimming at V came to 6 bases and at J to 4 bases, leaving 4 bases not matched to a gene. Germline V gene sequence: CDR1 MNHNS, CDR2 SASEGT. CDR3 length equals 13 residues. The DNA of the CDR3 is TGTGCCAGCAGAGGACTAGGGGCAGATACGCAGTATTTT. Translation gives CASRGLGADTQYF.

J is TRBJ2-3 and V is TRBV15, with 7 bases fitting TRBD2. CDR1 and CDR2 (germline): LNHNV, YYDKDF (reference sequence). V shed 3 bases and J 2 bases; nucleotides not matched to a gene: 8. CDR3 length: 16 residues. CDR3 in DNA: TGTGCCACCAGCAGTGCCGGGACTATCGCCACAGATACGCAGTATTTT. It translates to CATSSAGTIATDTQYF.